This TCR beta chain was sequenced in a study of response to subunit inactivated influenza vaccine. Points from the study as a whole: Every seasonal influenza vaccination brings in few new T cells, the authors suggested.

TCRdb ran MiXCR on the RT-PCR reads and lists one entry per CDR3 protein. The sample has roughly 540,000 distinct CDR3 sequences, around 25% seen once. Germline CDR1 and CDR2: DFQATT and SNEGSKA (reference sequence). This CDR3 has 15 residues. Losses at the gene ends were 1 base for V and 7 bases for J; bases not matched to a gene: 6. This clonotype was observed a handful of times. The antigen is unknown. These data are also associated with another study on T cells expressing NK-cell markers. That investigation notes: What made the TCR beta cDNA was 5'RACE template switching with UMIs. It was sorted CD3+CD56-NKG2C+, CD3+CD56+NKG2C- and CD3+CD56+NKG2C+ T cells that provided the TCR beta repertoires. Out of eight donors sequenced, seven tested HCMV-seropositive and the remaining one seronegative. The contribution of dominant NKG2C+ clonotypes to CD8+ T cells in roughly 6 donors was roughly 1.0-7.5%.

This chain uses TRBV20-1 with TRBJ2-2; 10 bases fit TRBD2. This sequence was found in a man over 45 who received an inactivated influenza vaccine. Sequenced material: CD4+ T cells sorted from PBMCs, taken 12 days after vaccination. The DNA of the CDR3 is TGCAGTGCTAGAGTCAGCGGGAGGGCCGACGGGGAGCTGTTTTTT. Amino acids: CSARVSGRADGELFF.